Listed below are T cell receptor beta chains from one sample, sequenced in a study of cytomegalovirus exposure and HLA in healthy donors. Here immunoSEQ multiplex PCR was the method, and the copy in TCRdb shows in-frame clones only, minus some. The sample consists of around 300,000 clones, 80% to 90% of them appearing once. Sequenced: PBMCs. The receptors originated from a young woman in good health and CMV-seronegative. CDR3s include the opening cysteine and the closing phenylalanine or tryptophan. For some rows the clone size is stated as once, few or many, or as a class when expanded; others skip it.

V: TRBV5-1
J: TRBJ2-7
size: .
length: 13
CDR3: CASALDRGYEQYF

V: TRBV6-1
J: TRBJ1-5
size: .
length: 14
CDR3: CASSATGGKQPQHF

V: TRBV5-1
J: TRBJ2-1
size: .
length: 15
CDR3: CASSPGTGSYNEQFF

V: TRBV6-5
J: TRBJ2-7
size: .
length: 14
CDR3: CASSYAGETYEQYF

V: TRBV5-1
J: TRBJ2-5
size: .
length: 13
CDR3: CASSFEGAETQYF

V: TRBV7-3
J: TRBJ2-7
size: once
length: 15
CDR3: CASNLVPRRAYEQYF

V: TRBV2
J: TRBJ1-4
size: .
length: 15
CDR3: CASSAGQGAVEKLFF

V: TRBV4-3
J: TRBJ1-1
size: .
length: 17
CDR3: CASSQDNHAGGLTEAFF

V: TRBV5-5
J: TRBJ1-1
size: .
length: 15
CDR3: CASSFTGTGTTEAFF

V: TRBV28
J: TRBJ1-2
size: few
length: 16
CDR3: CASSLGQGVRIYGYTF

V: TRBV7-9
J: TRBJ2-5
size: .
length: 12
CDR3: CASRLNGEAQYF

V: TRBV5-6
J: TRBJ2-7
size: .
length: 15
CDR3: CASTFGTGVNPEQYF

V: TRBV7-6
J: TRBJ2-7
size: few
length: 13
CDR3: CASSVTQLYEQYF

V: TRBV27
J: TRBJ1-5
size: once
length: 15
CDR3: CASSSTGNGYQPQHF

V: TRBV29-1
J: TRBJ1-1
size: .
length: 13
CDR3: CSSDRGRGTEAFF

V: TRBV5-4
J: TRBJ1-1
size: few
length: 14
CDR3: CASIPDSLGPEAFF

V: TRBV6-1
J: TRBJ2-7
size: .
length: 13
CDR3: CASSSRESYEQYF

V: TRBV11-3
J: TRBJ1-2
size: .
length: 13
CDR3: CASSVTGANGYTF

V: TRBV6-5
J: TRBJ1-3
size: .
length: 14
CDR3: CASTLREGGNTIYF

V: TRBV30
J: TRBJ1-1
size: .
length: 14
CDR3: CAWWSGLPNTEAFF

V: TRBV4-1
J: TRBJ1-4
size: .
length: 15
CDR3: CASTEPQGTNEKLFF

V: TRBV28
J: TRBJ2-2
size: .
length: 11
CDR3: CASRSTGELFF

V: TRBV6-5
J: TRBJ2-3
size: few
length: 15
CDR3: CASSQGWGITDTQYF

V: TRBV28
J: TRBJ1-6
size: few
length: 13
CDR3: CASSYTVNSPLHF

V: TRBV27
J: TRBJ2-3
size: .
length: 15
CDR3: CASRETPFSTDTQYF

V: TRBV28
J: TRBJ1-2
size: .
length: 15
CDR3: CASSFFGQGGYGYTF

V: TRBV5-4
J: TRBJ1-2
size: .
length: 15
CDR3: CASSRPGQGNYGYTF

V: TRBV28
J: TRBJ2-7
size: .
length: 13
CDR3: CAAIGGTPYEQYF

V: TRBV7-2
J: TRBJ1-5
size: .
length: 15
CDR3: CASSLESPGGQPQHF

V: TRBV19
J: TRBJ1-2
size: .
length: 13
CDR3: CASRTLGVDGYTF

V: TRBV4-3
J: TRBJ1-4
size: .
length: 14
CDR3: CASSQGQGHEKLFF

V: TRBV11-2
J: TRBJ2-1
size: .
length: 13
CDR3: CASSLTRLGEQFF

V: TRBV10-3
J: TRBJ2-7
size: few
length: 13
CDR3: CAIRGLAGNEQYF

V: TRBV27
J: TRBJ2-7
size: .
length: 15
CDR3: CASSLTLQASYEQYF

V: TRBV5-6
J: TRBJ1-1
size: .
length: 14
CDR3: CASSLGGAGAVAFF

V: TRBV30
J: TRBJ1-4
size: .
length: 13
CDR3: CAWSGGTNEKLFF

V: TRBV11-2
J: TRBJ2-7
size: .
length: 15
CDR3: CASSNSGQPRSEQYF

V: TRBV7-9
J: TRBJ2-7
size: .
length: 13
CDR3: CASTKIQDYEQYF

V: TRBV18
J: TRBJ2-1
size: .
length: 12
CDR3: CASSQITGEQFF

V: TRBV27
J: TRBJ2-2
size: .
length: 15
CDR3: CASSPLRSNTGELFF

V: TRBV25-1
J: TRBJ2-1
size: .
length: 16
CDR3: CASSESGGATYNEQFF

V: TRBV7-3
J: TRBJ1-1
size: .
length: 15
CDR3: CASSSGQLRDTEAFF

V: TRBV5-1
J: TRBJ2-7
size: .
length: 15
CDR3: CASSLESGLTYEQYF

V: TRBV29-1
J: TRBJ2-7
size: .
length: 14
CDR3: CSVEPTGTGGWQYF